This T cell receptor beta chain emerged from a study of T cell repertoires in cytomegalovirus infection. The CDR3 spans 17 residues. V was pared by 5 bases and J by 0 bases, with 16 bases between. The germline V gene encodes CDR1 MNHEY and CDR2 SMNVEV (reference sequence). This clonotype was observed a handful of times. Its antigen is not known. TCRdb independently ran MiXCR on the reads; one entry per CDR3 protein. The sample carries 350,000 to 400,000 distinct CDR3 sequences, about 35% recorded once. Material: cultured PBMCs, obtained from culture after CMV antigen stimulation. This clonotype was sampled from a human donor in good health (CMV status not recorded). Some clones in this sample may be carry-over from other donors' samples. The rearrangement joins TRBV27 to TRBJ1-4; weak D call: TRBD1 (5 bases). The DNA of the CDR3 is TGTGCCAGCAGTCAGGGACCTAACAACGCAACTAATGAAAAACTGTTTTTT. Protein sequence: CASSQGPNNATNEKLFF.